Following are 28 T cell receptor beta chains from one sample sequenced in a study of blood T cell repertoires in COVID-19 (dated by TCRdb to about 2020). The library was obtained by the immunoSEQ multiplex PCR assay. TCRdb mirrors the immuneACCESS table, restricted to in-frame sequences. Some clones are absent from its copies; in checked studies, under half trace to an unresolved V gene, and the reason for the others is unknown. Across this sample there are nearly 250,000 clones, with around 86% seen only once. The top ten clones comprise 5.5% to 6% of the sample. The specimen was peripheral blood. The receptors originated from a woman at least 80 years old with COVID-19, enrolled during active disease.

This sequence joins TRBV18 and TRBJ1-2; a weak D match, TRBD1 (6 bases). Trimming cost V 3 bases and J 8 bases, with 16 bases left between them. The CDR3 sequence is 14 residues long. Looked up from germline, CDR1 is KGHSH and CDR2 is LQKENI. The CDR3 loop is CASSPGGPGGGYTF. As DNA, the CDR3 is TGTGCCAGCTCACCGGGGGGGCCTGGAGGCGGCTACACCTTC.

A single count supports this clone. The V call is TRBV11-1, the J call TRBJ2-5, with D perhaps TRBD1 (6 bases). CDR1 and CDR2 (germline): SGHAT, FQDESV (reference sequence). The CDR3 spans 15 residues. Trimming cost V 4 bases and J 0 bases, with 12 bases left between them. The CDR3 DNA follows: TGTGCCAGCAGCTCTCGGACAGAGTACCAAGAGACCCAGTACTTC. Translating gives CASSSRTEYQETQYF.

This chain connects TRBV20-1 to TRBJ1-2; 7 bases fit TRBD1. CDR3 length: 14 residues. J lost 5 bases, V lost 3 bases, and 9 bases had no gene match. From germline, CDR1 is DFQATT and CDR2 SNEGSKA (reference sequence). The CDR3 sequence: CSASEGQEGYGYTF. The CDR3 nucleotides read TGCAGTGCTAGTGAAGGACAGGAGGGGTATGGCTACACCTTC.

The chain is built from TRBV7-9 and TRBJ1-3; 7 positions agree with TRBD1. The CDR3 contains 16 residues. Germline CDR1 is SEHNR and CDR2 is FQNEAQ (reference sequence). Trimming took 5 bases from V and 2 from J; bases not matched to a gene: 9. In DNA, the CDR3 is TGTGCCAGCAGCCTACAGGGGCTGGCTGCTGGAAACACCATATATTTT. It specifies CASSLQGLAAGNTIYF.

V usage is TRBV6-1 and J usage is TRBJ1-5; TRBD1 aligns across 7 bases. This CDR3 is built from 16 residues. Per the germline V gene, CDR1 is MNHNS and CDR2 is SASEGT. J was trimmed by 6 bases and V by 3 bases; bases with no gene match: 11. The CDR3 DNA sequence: TGTGCCAGCAGTGACACGACAGGGTCGGCCAGTCAGCCCCAGCATTTT. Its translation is CASSDTTGSASQPQHF.

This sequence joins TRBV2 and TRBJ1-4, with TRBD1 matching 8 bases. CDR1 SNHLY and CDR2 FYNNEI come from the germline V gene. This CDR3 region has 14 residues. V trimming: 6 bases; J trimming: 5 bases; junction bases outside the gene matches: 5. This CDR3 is CASRGTGGNEKLFF. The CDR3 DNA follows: TGTGCCAGCAGGGGGACAGGCGGGAATGAAAAACTGTTTTTT.

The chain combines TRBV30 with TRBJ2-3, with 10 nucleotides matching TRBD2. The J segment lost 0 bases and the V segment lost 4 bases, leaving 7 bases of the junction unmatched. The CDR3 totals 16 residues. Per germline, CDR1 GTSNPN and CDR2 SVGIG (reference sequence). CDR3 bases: TGTGCCTGGAATCTAGCGGGGGCCTCTAGCACAGATACGCAGTATTTT. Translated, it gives CAWNLAGASSTDTQYF.

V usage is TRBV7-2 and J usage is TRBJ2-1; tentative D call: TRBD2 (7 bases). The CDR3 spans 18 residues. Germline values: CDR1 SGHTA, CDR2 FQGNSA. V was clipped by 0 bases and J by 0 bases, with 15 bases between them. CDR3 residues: CASSLALGGGSSYNEQFF. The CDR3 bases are TGTGCCAGCAGCTTAGCTCTAGGGGGGGGGAGCTCCTACAATGAGCAGTTCTTC. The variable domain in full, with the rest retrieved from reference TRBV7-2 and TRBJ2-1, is GAGVSQSPSNKVTEKGKDVELRCDPISGHTALYWYRQSLGQGLEFLIYFQGNSAPDKSGLPSDRFSAERTGGSVSTLTIQRTQQEDSAVYLCASSLALGGGSSYNEQFFGPGTRLTVL.

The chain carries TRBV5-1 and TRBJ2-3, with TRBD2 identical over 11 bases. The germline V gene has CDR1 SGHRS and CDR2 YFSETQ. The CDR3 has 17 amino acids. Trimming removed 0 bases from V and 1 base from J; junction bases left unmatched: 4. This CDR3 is CASSLAVSGGGTDTQYF. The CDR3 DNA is TGCGCCAGCAGCTTGGCTGTTAGCGGGGGGGGCACAGATACGCAGTATTTT.

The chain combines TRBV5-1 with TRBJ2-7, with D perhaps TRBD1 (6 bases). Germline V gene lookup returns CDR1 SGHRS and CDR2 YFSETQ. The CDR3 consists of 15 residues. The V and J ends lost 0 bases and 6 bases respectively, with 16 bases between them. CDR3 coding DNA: TGCGCCAGCAGCTTGGCAGGGGATTCAATTGGCGAGCAGTACTTC. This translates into CASSLAGDSIGEQYF.

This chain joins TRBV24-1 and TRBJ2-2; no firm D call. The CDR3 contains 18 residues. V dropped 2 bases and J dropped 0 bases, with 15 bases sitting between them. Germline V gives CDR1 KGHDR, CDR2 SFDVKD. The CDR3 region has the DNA TGTGCCACCAGTGATTCTCGGTGGATTGGGCCGAACACCGGGGAGCTGTTTTTT. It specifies CATSDSRWIGPNTGELFF.

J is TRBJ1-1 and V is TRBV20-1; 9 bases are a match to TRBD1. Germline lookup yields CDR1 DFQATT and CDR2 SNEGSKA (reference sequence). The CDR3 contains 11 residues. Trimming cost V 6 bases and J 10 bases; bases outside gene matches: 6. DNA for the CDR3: TGCAGTGCCGCCAGACAGGGGGGAGCTTTCTTT. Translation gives CSAARQGGAFF.

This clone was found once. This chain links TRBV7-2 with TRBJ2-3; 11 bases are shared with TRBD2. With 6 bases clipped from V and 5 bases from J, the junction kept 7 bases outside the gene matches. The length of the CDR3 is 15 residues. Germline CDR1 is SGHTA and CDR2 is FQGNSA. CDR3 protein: CASSSGGTSGDTQYF. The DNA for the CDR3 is TGTGCCAGCAGTTCAGGGGGGACTAGCGGAGATACGCAGTATTTT.

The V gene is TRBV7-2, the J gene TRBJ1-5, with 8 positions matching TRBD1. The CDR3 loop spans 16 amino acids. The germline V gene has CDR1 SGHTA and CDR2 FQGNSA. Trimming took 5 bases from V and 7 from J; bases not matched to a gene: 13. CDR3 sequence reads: CASSPDLGQGSQPQHF. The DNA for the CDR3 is TGTGCCAGCAGCCCCGATCTCGGACAGGGTAGCCAGCCCCAGCATTTT.

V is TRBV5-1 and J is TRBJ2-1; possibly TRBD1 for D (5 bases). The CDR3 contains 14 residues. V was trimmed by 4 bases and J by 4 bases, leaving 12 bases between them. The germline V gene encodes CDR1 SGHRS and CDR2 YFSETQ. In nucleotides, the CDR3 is TGCGCCAGCAGCCAATATAACAGGTACAATGAGCAGTTCTTC. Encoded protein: CASSQYNRYNEQFF.

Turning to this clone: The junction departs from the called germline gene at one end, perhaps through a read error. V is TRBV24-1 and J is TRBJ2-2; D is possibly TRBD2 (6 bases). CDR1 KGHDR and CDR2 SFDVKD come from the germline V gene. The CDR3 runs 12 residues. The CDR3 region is CAASRGTGELFF. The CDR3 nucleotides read TGTGCCGCCAGTCGGGGGACCGGGGAGCTGTTTTTT.

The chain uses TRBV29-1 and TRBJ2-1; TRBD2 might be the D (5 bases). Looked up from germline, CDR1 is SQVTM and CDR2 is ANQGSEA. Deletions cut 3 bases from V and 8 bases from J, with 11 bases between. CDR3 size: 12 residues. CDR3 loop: CSVEVRADEQFF. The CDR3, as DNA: TGCAGCGTTGAGGTGAGGGCCGATGAGCAGTTCTTC.

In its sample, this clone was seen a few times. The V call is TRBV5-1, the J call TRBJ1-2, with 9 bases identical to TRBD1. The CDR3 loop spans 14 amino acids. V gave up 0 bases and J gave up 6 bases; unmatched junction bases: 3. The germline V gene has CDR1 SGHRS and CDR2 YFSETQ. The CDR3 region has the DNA TGCGCCAGCAGCTTGGCCGGGACAGGGCATGGCTACACCTTC. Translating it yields CASSLAGTGHGYTF.

For the CDR3, the DNA is TGTGCCAGCACCCGGGGGGGAACTGAAGCTTTCTTT. As protein: CASTRGGTEAFF. The chain carries TRBV6-5 and TRBJ1-1; D is perhaps TRBD1 (5 bases). Germline V gene lookup returns CDR1 MNHEY and CDR2 SVGAGI. CDR3 length: 12 residues. V was shortened by 7 bases and J by 5 bases, with 11 bases between the two germline ends.

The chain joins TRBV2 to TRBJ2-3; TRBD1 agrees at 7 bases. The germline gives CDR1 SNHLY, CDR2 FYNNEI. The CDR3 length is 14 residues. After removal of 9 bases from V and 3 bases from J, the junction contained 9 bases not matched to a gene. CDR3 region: CASGDSPSTDTQYF. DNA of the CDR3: TGTGCCAGTGGGGACAGTCCTTCGACAGATACGCAGTATTTT.

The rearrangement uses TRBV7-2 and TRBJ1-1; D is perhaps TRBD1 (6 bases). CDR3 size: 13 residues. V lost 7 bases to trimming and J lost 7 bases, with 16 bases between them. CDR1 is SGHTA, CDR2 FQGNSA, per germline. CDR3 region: CASTGGGGVEAFF. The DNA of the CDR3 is TGTGCCAGCACCGGGGGGGGCGGTGTTGAAGCTTTCTTT.

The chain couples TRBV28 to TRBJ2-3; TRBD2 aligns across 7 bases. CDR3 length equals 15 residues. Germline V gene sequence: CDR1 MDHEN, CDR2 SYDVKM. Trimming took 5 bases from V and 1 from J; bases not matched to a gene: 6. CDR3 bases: TGTGCCAGCAGTCGGACTAGTAAAGGCACAGATACGCAGTATTTT. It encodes CASSRTSKGTDTQYF.

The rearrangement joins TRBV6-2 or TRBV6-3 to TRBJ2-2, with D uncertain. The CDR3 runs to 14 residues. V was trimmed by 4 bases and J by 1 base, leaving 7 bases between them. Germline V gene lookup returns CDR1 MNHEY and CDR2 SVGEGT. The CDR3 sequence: CASSWSRNTGELFF. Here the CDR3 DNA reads TGTGCCAGCAGTTGGAGCAGGAACACCGGGGAGCTGTTTTTT.

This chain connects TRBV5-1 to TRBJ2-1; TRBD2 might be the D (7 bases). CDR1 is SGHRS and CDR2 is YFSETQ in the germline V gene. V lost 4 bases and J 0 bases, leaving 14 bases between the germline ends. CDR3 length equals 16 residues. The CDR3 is CASSAGAQSSYNEQFF. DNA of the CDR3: TGCGCCAGCAGCGCGGGGGCGCAGAGCTCCTACAATGAGCAGTTCTTC.

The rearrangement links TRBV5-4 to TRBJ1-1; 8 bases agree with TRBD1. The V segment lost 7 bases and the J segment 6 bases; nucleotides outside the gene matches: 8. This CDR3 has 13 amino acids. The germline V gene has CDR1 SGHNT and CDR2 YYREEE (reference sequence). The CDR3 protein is CASGPGGFAEAFF. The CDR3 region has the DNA TGTGCCAGCGGCCCAGGGGGCTTTGCTGAAGCTTTCTTT.

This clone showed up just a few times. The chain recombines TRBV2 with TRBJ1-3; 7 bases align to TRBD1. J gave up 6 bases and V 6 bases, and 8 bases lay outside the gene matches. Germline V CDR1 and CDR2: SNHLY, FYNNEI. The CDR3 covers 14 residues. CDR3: CASRNRGFENTIYF. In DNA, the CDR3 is TGTGCCAGCAGGAACAGGGGTTTTGAAAACACCATATATTTT. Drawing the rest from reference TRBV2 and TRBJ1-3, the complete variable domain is EPEVTQTPSHQVTQMGQEVILRCVPISNHLYFYWYRQILGQKVEFLVSFYNNEISEKSEIFDDQFSVERPDGSNFTLKIRSTKLEDSAMYFCASRNRGFENTIYFGEGSWLTVV.

This CDR3 reads CASSLMWGGYNEQFF. Written as DNA, the CDR3 is TGTGCCAGCAGTTTAATGTGGGGGGGCTATAATGAGCAGTTCTTC. V and J are TRBV28 and TRBJ2-1, with a tentative D call TRBD2 (7 bases). Deletions cut 2 bases from V and 7 bases from J, with 15 bases between. CDR1 is MDHEN, CDR2 SYDVKM, per germline. This CDR3 comprises 15 residues. Full variable domain (rest looked up from reference TRBV28 and TRBJ2-1): DVKVTQSSRYLVKRTGEKVFLECVQDMDHENMFWYRQDPGLGLRLIYFSYDVKMKEKGDIPEGYSVSREKKERFSLILESASTNQTSMYLCASSLMWGGYNEQFFGPGTRLTVL.

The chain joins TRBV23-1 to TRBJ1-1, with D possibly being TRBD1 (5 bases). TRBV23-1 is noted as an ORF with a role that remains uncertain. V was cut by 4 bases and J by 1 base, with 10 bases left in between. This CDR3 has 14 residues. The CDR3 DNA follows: TGCGCCAGCAGTCGCAGACAGCCGAACACTGAAGCTTTCTTT. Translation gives CASSRRQPNTEAFF.